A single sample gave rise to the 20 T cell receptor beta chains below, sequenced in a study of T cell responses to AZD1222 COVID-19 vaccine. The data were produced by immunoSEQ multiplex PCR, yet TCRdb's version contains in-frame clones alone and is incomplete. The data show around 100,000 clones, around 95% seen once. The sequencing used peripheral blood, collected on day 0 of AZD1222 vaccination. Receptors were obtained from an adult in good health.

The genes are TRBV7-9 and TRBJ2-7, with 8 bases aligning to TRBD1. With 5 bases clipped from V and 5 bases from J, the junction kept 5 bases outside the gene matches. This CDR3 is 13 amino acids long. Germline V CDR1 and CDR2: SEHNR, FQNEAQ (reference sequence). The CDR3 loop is CASSTTGVDEQYF. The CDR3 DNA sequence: TGTGCCAGCAGCACGACAGGGGTGGACGAGCAGTACTTC.

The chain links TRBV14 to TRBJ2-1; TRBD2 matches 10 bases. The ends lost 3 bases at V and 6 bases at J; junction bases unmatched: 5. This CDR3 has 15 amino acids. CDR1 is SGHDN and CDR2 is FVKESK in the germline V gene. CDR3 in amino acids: CASSQGASGGNEQFF. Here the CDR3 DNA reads TGTGCCAGCAGCCAGGGGGCTAGCGGGGGCAATGAGCAGTTCTTC.

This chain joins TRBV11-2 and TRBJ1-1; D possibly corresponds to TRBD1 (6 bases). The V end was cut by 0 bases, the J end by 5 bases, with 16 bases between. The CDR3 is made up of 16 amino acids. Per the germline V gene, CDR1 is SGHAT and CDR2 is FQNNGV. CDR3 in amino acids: CASSLDRNRVMTEAFF. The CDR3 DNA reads TGTGCCAGCAGCTTAGATCGTAACAGGGTAATGACTGAAGCTTTCTTT.

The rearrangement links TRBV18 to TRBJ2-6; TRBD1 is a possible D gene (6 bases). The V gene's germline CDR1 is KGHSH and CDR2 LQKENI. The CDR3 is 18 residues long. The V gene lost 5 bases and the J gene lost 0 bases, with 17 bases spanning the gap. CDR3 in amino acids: CASSKQGLLVSGANVLTF. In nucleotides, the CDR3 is TGTGCCAGCTCAAAACAGGGCCTCCTCGTCTCTGGGGCCAACGTCCTGACTTTC.

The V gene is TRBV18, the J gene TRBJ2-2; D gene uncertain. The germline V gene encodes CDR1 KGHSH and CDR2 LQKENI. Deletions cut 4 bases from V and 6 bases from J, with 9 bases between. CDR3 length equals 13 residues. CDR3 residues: CASSLQGSGELFF. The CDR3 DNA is TGTGCCAGCTCACTACAAGGATCCGGGGAGCTGTTTTTT.

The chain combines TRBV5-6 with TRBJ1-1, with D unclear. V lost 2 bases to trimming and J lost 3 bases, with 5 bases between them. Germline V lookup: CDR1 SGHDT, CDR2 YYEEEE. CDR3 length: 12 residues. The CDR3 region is CASSLFDTEAFF. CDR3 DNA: TGTGCCAGCAGCTTATTCGACACTGAAGCTTTCTTT.

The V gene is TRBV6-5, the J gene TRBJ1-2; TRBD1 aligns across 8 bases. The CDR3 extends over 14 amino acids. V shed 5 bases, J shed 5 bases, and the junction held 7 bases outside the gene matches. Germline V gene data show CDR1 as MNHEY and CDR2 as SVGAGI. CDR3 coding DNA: TGTGCCAGCAGTCCGACAGGGGTAACGTATGGCTACACCTTC. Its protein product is CASSPTGVTYGYTF.

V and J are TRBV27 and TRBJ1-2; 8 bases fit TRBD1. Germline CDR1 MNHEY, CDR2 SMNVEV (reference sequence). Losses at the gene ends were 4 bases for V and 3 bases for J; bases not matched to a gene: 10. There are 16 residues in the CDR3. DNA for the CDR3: TGTGCCAGCAGTTCCCTTACCGGACAGGGTCACTATGGCTACACCTTC. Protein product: CASSSLTGQGHYGYTF.

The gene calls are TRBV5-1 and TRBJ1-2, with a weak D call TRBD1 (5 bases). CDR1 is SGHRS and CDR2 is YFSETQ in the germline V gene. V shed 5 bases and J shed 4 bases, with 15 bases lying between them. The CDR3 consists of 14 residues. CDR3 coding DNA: TGCGCCAGCAGGCCTCCGGGGGTTCTCTATGGCTACACCTTC. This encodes CASRPPGVLYGYTF.

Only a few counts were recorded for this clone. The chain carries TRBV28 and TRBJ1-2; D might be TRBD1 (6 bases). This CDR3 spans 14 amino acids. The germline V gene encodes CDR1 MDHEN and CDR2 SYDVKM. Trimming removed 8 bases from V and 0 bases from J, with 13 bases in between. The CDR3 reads CASYSGVPNYGYTF. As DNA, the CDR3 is TGTGCCAGCTATTCAGGGGTTCCTAACTATGGCTACACCTTC.

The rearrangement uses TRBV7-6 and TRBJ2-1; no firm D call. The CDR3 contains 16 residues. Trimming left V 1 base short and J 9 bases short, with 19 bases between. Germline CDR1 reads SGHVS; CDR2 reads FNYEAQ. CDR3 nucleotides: TGTGCCAGCAGCTTAGGTCCCAGAAGGGTCAACGGTGAGCAGTTCTTC. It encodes CASSLGPRRVNGEQFF.

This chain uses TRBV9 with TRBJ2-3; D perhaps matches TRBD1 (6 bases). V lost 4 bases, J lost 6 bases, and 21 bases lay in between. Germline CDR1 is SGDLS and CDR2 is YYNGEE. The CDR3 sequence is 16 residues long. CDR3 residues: CASSTQGGRGMDTQYF. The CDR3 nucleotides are TGTGCCAGCAGCACACAGGGTGGTAGAGGGATGGATACGCAGTATTTT.

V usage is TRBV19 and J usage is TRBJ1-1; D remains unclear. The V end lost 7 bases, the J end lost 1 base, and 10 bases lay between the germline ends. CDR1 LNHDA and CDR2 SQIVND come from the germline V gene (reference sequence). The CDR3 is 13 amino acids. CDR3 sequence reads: CASKFTRNTEAFF. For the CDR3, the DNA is TGTGCCAGTAAATTCACTCGGAACACTGAAGCTTTCTTT.

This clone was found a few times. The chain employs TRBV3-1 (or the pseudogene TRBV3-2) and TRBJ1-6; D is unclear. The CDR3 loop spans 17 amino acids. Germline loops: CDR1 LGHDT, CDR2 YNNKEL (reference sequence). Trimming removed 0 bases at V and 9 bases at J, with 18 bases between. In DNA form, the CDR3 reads TGTGCCAGCAGCCAAGATCTTCCAGCCATTAGAGGTTCACCCCTCCACTTT. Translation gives CASSQDLPAIRGSPLHF.

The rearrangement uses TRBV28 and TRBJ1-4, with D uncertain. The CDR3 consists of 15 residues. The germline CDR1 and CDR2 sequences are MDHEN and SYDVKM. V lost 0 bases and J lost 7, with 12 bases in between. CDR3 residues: CASSLWSQLGEKLFF. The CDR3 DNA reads TGTGCCAGCAGTTTATGGAGCCAGCTTGGTGAAAAACTGTTTTTT.

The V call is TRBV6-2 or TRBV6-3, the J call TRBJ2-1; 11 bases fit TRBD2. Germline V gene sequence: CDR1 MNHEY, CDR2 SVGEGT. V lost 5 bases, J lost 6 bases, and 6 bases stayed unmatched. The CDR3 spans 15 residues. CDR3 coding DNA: TGTGCCAGCAGTACAGGACTAGCGGGCCCCAATGAGCAGTTCTTC. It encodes CASSTGLAGPNEQFF.

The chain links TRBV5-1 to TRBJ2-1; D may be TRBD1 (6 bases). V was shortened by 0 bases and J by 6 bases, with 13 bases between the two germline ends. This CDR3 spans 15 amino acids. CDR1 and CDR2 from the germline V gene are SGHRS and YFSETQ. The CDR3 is CASSLVSGAVNEQFF. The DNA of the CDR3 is TGCGCCAGCAGCTTGGTGTCAGGGGCCGTCAATGAGCAGTTCTTC.

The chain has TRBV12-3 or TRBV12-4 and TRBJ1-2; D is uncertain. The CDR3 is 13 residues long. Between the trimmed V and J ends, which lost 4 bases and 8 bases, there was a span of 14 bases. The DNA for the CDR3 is TGTGCCAGCAGTTCCCCGGACTCCTTCGGCTACACCTTC. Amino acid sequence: CASSSPDSFGYTF.

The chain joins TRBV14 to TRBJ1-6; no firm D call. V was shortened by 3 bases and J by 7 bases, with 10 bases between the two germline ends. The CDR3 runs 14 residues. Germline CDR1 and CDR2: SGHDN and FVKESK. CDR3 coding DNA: TGTGCCAGCAGCCAGGGCCAAACCAATTCACCCCTCCACTTT. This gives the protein CASSQGQTNSPLHF.

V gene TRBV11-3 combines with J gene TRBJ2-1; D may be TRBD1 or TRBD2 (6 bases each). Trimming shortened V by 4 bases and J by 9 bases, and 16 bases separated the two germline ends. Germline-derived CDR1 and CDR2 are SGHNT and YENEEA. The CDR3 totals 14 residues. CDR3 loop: CASSYDFGGVEQFF. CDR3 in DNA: TGTGCCAGCAGCTATGATTTCGGGGGCGTTGAGCAGTTCTTC.